This TCR beta chain derives from a study of blood T cell repertoires in COVID-19. Study information: T cells, B-cell-depleted T cells, or PBMCs provided the cDNA or gDNA that served as material.

Germline V gives CDR1 LNHDA, CDR2 SQIVND (reference sequence). The V and J ends lost 3 bases and 5 bases, in that order; junction bases with no gene match: 11. The CDR3 is 16 amino acids. This clone showed up just a few times. In the authors' methods: Amplification with reference gene primers provided the estimates of nucleated cell counts. Clones were read by immunoSEQ multiplex PCR, and TCRdb kept only the in-frame ones, dropping some. Clone size and the V and J calls come from that table; the DNA yielded D and trimming. The sample consists of around 50,000 clones, around four fifths of them appearing once.

Sequenced input: peripheral blood. The chain joins TRBV19 to TRBJ2-5; 8 bases match TRBD1. This TCR derives from a man in his 70s with acute or convalescent COVID-19. The CDR3 DNA is TGTGCCAGTAGTATCGCCCAGGGGGCGGAGGGGGAGACCCAGTACTTC. Translated, it gives CASSIAQGAEGETQYF.